The next 27 T cell receptor beta chains were all read from a single sample in a study of T cell clonality in common variable immunodeficiency. Study results and caveats: In common variable immunodeficiency, TCR beta chains reportedly carried fewer deletions and N-nucleotide insertions.

For these receptors, no antigen is known. Method: immunoSEQ multiplex PCR; TCRdb's copy keeps in-frame clones and lacks some. Observed in the sample are tens of thousands of clones, none of them singletons. What was sequenced was peripheral blood mononuclear cells. The receptors were sampled from a human donor with common variable immunodeficiency.

To note about this clone: The observed sequence ends 3 residues before the CDR3 terminus, with the missing tail filled in from the germline J gene. This chain connects TRBV7-2 to TRBJ2-5, with a tentative D call TRBD2 (7 bases). The CDR3 contains 14 residues. Trimming removed 4 bases from V and 4 bases from J, with 13 bases in between. Germline V CDR1 and CDR2: SGHTA, FQGNSA. The CDR3 here is CASSSMGGRETQYF. CDR3 bases read: TGTGCCAGCAGCTCCATGGGGGGGCGAGAGACC. Together with reference TRBV7-2 and TRBJ2-5, the CDR3 gives the full variable domain: GAGVSQSPSNKVTEKGKDVELRCDPISGHTALYWYRQSLGQGLEFLIYFQGNSAPDKSGLPSDRFSAERTGGSVSTLTIQRTQQEDSAVYLCASSSMGGRETQYFGPGTRLLVL.

Here the CDR3 reads CASRGQASSGNTIYF. CDR3 bases read: TGTGCCAGCAGAGGACAGGCAAGCTCTGGAAACACC. The V and J genes are TRBV7-9 and TRBJ1-3; 7 nucleotides match TRBD1. The sequenced fragment ends 3 residues before the CDR3 boundary, so the rest is inferred from the germline J gene. CDR1 and CDR2 from the germline V gene are SEHNR and FQNEAQ (reference sequence). This CDR3 region has 15 residues. After removal of 6 bases from V and 0 bases from J, the junction contained 5 bases not matched to a gene.

This clone has more than one count but fewer than ten. The read halts 3 residues ahead of the CDR3 end, with the missing end drawn from the germline J gene. The chain combines TRBV7-2 with TRBJ1-3; possible D gene TRBD1, 5 bases. V lost 5 bases and J lost 2, with 13 bases in between. Germline V gives CDR1 SGHTA, CDR2 FQGNSA. The CDR3 is made up of 15 amino acids. CDR3 in amino acids: CASSPQGYTGNTIYF. Incomplete CDR3 DNA: TGTGCCAGCAGCCCCCAGGGTTATACTGGAAACACC. Together with reference TRBV7-2 and TRBJ1-3, the CDR3 gives the full variable domain: GAGVSQSPSNKVTEKGKDVELRCDPISGHTALYWYRQSLGQGLEFLIYFQGNSAPDKSGLPSDRFSAERTGGSVSTLTIQRTQQEDSAVYLCASSPQGYTGNTIYFGEGSWLTVV.

This clone was found many times. The CDR3 extends 3 residues past the end of the read, so its final part is completed from the germline J gene. The rearrangement uses TRBV19 and TRBJ2-3, with 9 bases fitting TRBD2. The V gene's germline CDR1 is LNHDA and CDR2 SQIVND (reference sequence). V shed 0 bases, J shed 4 bases, and the junction held 5 bases outside the gene matches. The CDR3 consists of 16 residues. The covered CDR3 bases are TGTGCCAGTAGTATAGATCGGCTAGCGGGGTCAGATACG. Its translation: CASSIDRLAGSDT. The CDR3 reads in full as CASSIDRLAGSDTQYF.

About this clone itself: Sequencing ends 3 residues short of the CDR3 end; the germline J gene provides the rest. The chain carries TRBV2 and TRBJ2-1, with 7 nucleotides matching TRBD2. V lost 2 bases and J lost 6; bases outside the gene matches: 7. Germline assignment: CDR1 SNHLY and CDR2 FYNNEI. The CDR3 loop spans 15 amino acids. The CDR3 spells CASSEWSGAVNEQFF. The sequenced CDR3 bases are TGTGCCAGCAGTGAATGGAGCGGGGCCGTCAATGAG.

Comments on this clone: Read data end 3 residues before the CDR3 end; the end is taken from the germline J gene. V usage is TRBV6-2 or TRBV6-3 and J usage is TRBJ1-2; TRBD1 is a possible D gene (5 bases). Germline loops: CDR1 MNHEY, CDR2 SVGEGT. Trimming left V 5 bases short and J 0 bases short, with 7 bases between. The CDR3 runs 13 residues. Incomplete CDR3 DNA: TGTGCCAGCAGTCCGGACACTAACTATGGC. The encoded protein is CASSPDTNYG. The CDR3 in its entirety is CASSPDTNYGYTF.

Only a few counts were recorded for this clone. The read gets to within 3 residues of the CDR3 end, and the germline J gene fills in the rest. V gene TRBV7-7 combines with J gene TRBJ2-5; 9 bases fit TRBD2. The germline V gene encodes CDR1 SSHAT and CDR2 FNYEAQ (reference sequence). The CDR3 has 17 amino acids. Losses at the gene ends were 1 base for V and 1 base for J; bases not matched to a gene: 7. The covered CDR3 bases are TGTGCCAGCAGCTTAGGGGGCGGGACTAGCCTCCAAGAGACC. It codes for CASSLGGGTSLQET. The entire CDR3 protein is CASSLGGGTSLQETQYF.

This clone was observed a handful of times. The read terminates 3 residues before the CDR3 end, so the remaining end is supplied by the germline J gene. The J gene is TRBJ1-3, the V gene TRBV19; 11 bases match TRBD1. The CDR3 runs to 18 residues. V gave up 5 bases and J gave up 0 bases; unmatched junction bases: 9. Germline-derived CDR1 and CDR2 are LNHDA and SQIVND (reference sequence). The CDR3 DNA, read in part, is TGTGCCAGTAGTCCCCGCTGGGACAGGGGGAGCTCTGGAAACACC. Amino acids: CASSPRWDRGSSGNT. The entire CDR3 protein is CASSPRWDRGSSGNTIYF.

This clone appeared a few times. The CDR3 end is not reached by the read, which stops 3 residues before it; the germline J gene fills it in. The V call is TRBV7-2, the J call TRBJ1-1; TRBD1 might be the D (5 bases). From germline, CDR1 is SGHTA and CDR2 FQGNSA. The CDR3 is 13 residues long. CDR3 protein: CASSLGGAVQAFF. The sequenced part of the CDR3 DNA is TGTGCCAGCAGCTTAGGGGGCGCGGTACAA.

As for this clone: The read ends 3 residues before the CDR3 terminus; that terminus is restored from the germline J gene. The identical CDR3 is also encoded by other nucleotide sequences in the sample. The chain couples TRBV18 to TRBJ2-7; a weak D match, TRBD1 (5 bases). The CDR3 is 17 amino acids. Germline lookup yields CDR1 KGHSH and CDR2 LQKENI. V was cut by 3 bases and J by 0 bases, with 18 bases left in between. The DNA read from the CDR3 is TGTGCCAGCTCACCCGCTGCCCTGGGGCTGAGCTCCTACGAG. It yields the protein CASSPAALGLSSYE. The complete CDR3 reads CASSPAALGLSSYEQYF.

This clone was seen at least ten times. The missing CDR3 end, 3 residues past where the read stops, is filled in from the germline J gene. This rearrangement joins TRBV5-4 to TRBJ1-1; a weak D match, TRBD1 (5 bases). Germline V gene sequence: CDR1 SGHNT, CDR2 YYREEE (reference sequence). The V end lost 0 bases, the J end lost 4 bases, and 10 bases lay between the germline ends. This CDR3 spans 14 amino acids. CDR3 bases read: TGTGCCAGCAGCTTGGAGGGGCAGGGCACTGAA. This codes for CASSLEGQGTE. The CDR3 as a whole reads CASSLEGQGTEAFF.

This clone has a count of ten or more. The CDR3 goes on 3 residues after the read ends, and that part is filled in from the germline J gene. V is TRBV29-1 and J is TRBJ2-1; D remains ambiguous. The CDR3 length is 12 residues. Germline V gene data show CDR1 as SQVTM and CDR2 as ANQGSEA. V lost 8 bases to trimming and J lost 0 bases, with 8 bases between them. The CDR3 reads CSTPRSYNEQFF. The covered CDR3 bases are TGCAGCACCCCGCGCTCCTACAATGAG.

In this sample, this clone turned up a few times. The read stops 3 residues short of the end of the CDR3; the missing end is completed from the germline J gene. This chain joins TRBV7-3 and TRBJ1-2, with D tentatively TRBD1 (6 bases). CDR1 and CDR2 from the germline V gene are SGHTA and FQGTGA. V was clipped by 2 bases and J by 4 bases, with 14 bases between them. The CDR3 has 15 amino acids. The covered CDR3 bases are TGTGCCAGCAGCTTATCACAGGGTACAGGCTATGGC. Translating it yields CASSLSQGTGYG. The full CDR3 protein reads CASSLSQGTGYGYTF. Looking up the rest from reference TRBV7-3 and TRBJ1-2 gives the full variable domain: GAGVSQTPSNKVTEKGKYVELRCDPISGHTALYWYRQSLGQGPEFLIYFQGTGAADDSGLPNDRFFAVRPEGSVSTLKIQRTERGDSAVYLCASSLSQGTGYGYTFGSGTRLTVV.

In its sample, this clone was seen many times. The read ends 3 residues shy of where the CDR3 ends; the end is completed using the germline J gene. The V call is TRBV28, the J call TRBJ2-1; 7 nucleotides line up with TRBD2. CDR3 length: 13 amino acids. Germline V gene data show CDR1 as MDHEN and CDR2 as SYDVKM. Unmatched junction bases numbered 5, after V lost 5 bases and J lost 7 bases. The CDR3 sequence: CASSPVGGNEQFF. The sequenced CDR3 bases are TGTGCCAGCAGTCCTGTGGGGGGGAATGAG. Full variable domain (remainder filled in from reference TRBV28 and TRBJ2-1): DVKVTQSSRYLVKRTGEKVFLECVQDMDHENMFWYRQDPGLGLRLIYFSYDVKMKEKGDIPEGYSVSREKKERFSLILESASTNQTSMYLCASSPVGGNEQFFGPGTRLTVL.

On this clone: The read terminates 3 residues ahead of where the CDR3 ends, so the germline J gene completes it. This same CDR3 is encoded by further DNA sequences in the sample. The V call is TRBV7-9, the J call TRBJ2-7; no firm D call. Trimming shortened V by 5 bases and J by 6 bases, and 8 bases separated the two germline ends. Germline CDR1 reads SEHNR; CDR2 reads FQNEAQ (reference sequence). The CDR3 spans 11 residues. CDR3 sequence: CASSPGFEQYF. The CDR3 DNA, read in part, is TGTGCCAGCAGCCCCGGGTTCGAG.

This clone was seen more than once but under ten times. Sequencing ends 3 residues short of the CDR3 end; the germline J gene provides the rest. This chain connects TRBV11-2 to TRBJ2-5; TRBD1 is a possible D gene (6 bases). Germline V gene lookup returns CDR1 SGHAT and CDR2 FQNNGV. This CDR3 region has 15 residues. Trimming removed 4 bases at V and 3 bases at J, with 15 bases between. Partial CDR3 DNA: TGTGCCAGCAGCTCGGGACACGTAGCTGAAGAGACC. This sequence encodes CASSSGHVAEET. The whole CDR3 reads CASSSGHVAEETQYF. Variable domain in full (rest from reference TRBV11-2 and TRBJ2-5): EAGVAQSPRYKIIEKRQSVAFWCNPISGHATLYWYQQILGQGPKLLIQFQNNGVVDDSQLPKDRFSAERLKGVDSTLKIQPAKLEDSAVYLCASSSGHVAEETQYFGPGTRLLVL.

On this clone: The junction shows a germline mismatch at one end, possibly a read error. The read terminates 3 residues before the CDR3 end, so the remaining end is supplied by the germline J gene. This rearrangement joins TRBV7-7 to TRBJ1-4; 7 positions match TRBD1. The CDR3 extends over 13 amino acids. CDR1 and CDR2 from the germline V gene are SSHAT and FNYEAQ (reference sequence). CDR3 amino acids: CASSPRQGEKLFF. Partial CDR3 DNA: TGTGCTAGCAGCCCCCGACAGGGCGAAAAA. Looking up the rest from reference TRBV7-7 and TRBJ1-4 gives the full variable domain: GAGVSQSPRYKVTKRGQDVTLRCDPISSHATLYWYQQALGQGPEFLTYFNYEAQPDKSGLPSDRFSAERPEGSISTLTIQRTEQRDSAMYRCASSPRQGEKLFFGSGTQLSVL.

Comment on this clone: The CDR3 is cut off 3 residues early in the read; its end comes from the germline J gene. The rearrangement links TRBV5-1 to TRBJ2-1; D might be TRBD2 (5 bases). The germline gives CDR1 SGHRS, CDR2 YFSETQ. V was trimmed by 3 bases and J by 0 bases, leaving 7 bases between them. The CDR3 loop spans 14 amino acids. The CDR3 spells CASSSGVSYNEQFF. CDR3 DNA (partial): TGCGCCAGCAGCTCCGGGGTCTCCTACAATGAG.

About this clone itself: The sequenced fragment ends 3 residues before the CDR3 boundary, so the rest is inferred from the germline J gene. The chain joins TRBV7-3 to TRBJ1-1, with D possibly TRBD1 on 5 matching bases. CDR3 length: 16 residues. The ends were cut back, 2 bases at V and 5 bases at J, with 18 bases in the middle. The germline V gene has CDR1 SGHTA and CDR2 FQGTGA. The CDR3 bases that were read are TGTGCCAGCAGCTTAGGAGGAGGCGGGGCAGGGACTGAA. Its translation: CASSLGGGGAGTE. The full CDR3 is CASSLGGGGAGTEAFF. The full variable domain, its missing parts supplied by reference TRBV7-3 and TRBJ1-1, is GAGVSQTPSNKVTEKGKYVELRCDPISGHTALYWYRQSLGQGPEFLIYFQGTGAADDSGLPNDRFFAVRPEGSVSTLKIQRTERGDSAVYLCASSLGGGGAGTEAFFGQGTRLTVV.

This clone was found many times. Read sequence stops 3 residues before the CDR3 end, and the germline J gene provides the missing end. The chain combines TRBV5-1 with TRBJ2-5; the D gene is possibly TRBD2 (5 bases). V gave up 2 bases and J gave up 1 base, with 15 bases separating them. The CDR3 consists of 16 residues. Germline V CDR1 and CDR2: SGHRS, YFSETQ. CDR3 in amino acids: CASSLGSGVGQETQYF. Incomplete CDR3 DNA: TGCGCCAGCAGCTTAGGGTCCGGGGTCGGCCAAGAGACC.

The sample holds a few counts of this clone. A junction boundary mismatches the germline segment, possibly from a read error. The CDR3 is cut off 3 residues early in the read; its end comes from the germline J gene. The chain recombines TRBV7-7 with TRBJ2-5; D possibly corresponds to TRBD2 (7 bases). The CDR3 sequence is 16 residues long. Germline V gene sequence: CDR1 SSHAT, CDR2 FNYEAQ (reference sequence). The CDR3 sequence: CASSPGEGEVGETQYF. The sequenced part of the CDR3 DNA is TGTGCTAGCAGCCCCGGGGAGGGGGAGGTAGGAGAGACC.

In regard to this clone: The DNA ends 3 residues before the CDR3 does, and the rest of the CDR3 is filled in from the germline J gene. This chain connects TRBV7-2 to TRBJ1-2, with 7 bases identical to TRBD1. Germline V gene lookup returns CDR1 SGHTA and CDR2 FQGNSA. The CDR3 has 15 residues. The J segment lost 3 bases and the V segment lost 3 bases, leaving 7 bases of the junction unmatched. CDR3 protein: CASSFYRGSDYGYTF. CDR3 bases read: TGTGCCAGCAGCTTTTACAGGGGTAGCGACTATGGC.

This clone was recorded a few times. The read terminates 3 residues ahead of where the CDR3 ends, so the germline J gene completes it. V is TRBV2 and J is TRBJ1-4; no firm D call. The CDR3 is 15 amino acids. Trimming took off 3 bases at V and 7 bases at J, with 15 bases between the two ends. Germline values: CDR1 SNHLY, CDR2 FYNNEI. CDR3 residues: CASSDLRGSGEKLFF. CDR3 DNA (partial): TGTGCCAGCAGTGACTTGCGAGGCTCGGGTGAAAAA.

Concerning this clone: The missing CDR3 end, 3 residues past where the read stops, is filled in from the germline J gene. This sequence joins TRBV6-2 or TRBV6-3 and TRBJ2-2, with TRBD2 matching 7 bases. Germline-derived CDR1 and CDR2 are MNHEY and SVGEGT. After removal of 10 bases from V and 7 bases from J, the junction contained 12 bases not matched to a gene. The CDR3 has 14 residues. The CDR3 sequence: CATQRGPRSGELFF. The covered CDR3 bases are TGTGCCACCCAGCGGGGACCTCGGAGCGGGGAG.

This clone has more than one count but fewer than ten. The read finishes 3 residues shy of the CDR3 end, and the germline J gene is used to complete it. J is TRBJ2-7 and V is TRBV6-2 or TRBV6-3, with D possibly matching TRBD1 (6 bases). There are 13 residues in the CDR3. V shed 5 bases and J shed 5 bases, with 13 bases lying between them. The germline CDR1 and CDR2 sequences are MNHEY and SVGEGT. CDR3: CASSGTMGNEQYF. Partial CDR3 DNA: TGTGCCAGCAGTGGGACAATGGGGAACGAG.

As regards this clone: The read ends 3 residues before the CDR3 terminus; that terminus is restored from the germline J gene. The V call is TRBV5-1, the J call TRBJ1-6, with 8 bases matching TRBD1. This CDR3 has 15 residues. J lost 11 bases, V lost 4 bases, and 11 bases had no gene match. Germline lookup yields CDR1 SGHRS and CDR2 YFSETQ. The CDR3 reads CASSVGQGKWTPLHF. CDR3 DNA, as far as it was read: TGCGCCAGCAGCGTCGGACAGGGAAAGTGGACACCC.

This clone appeared many times. The sequenced fragment ends 3 residues before the CDR3 boundary, so the rest is inferred from the germline J gene. The chain is built from TRBV19 and TRBJ2-3; D is uncertain. The CDR3 covers 15 residues. Germline loops: CDR1 LNHDA, CDR2 SQIVND (reference sequence). The V gene lost 5 bases and the J gene lost 3 bases, with 15 bases spanning the gap. Partial CDR3 DNA: TGTGCCAGTAGTGCCACGGTCCCCGTAACAGATACG. Amino acid sequence: CASSATVPVTDT. The whole CDR3 protein reads CASSATVPVTDTQYF.